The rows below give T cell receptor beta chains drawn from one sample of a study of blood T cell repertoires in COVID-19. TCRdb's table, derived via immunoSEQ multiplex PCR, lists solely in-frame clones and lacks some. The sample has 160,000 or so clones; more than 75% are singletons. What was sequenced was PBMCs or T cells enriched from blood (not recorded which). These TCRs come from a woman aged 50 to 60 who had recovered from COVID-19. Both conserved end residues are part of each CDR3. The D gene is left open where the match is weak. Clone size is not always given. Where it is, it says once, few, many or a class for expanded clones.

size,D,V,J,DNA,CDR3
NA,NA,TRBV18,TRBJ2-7,TGTGCCAGCTCAACCGGGGTAGTCTCCTACGAGCAGTACTTC,CASSTGVVSYEQYF
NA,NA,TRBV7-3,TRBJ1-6,TGTGCCAGCAGCCCATCTAGAAATTCACCCCTCCACTTT,CASSPSRNSPLHF
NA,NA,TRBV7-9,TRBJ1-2,TGTGCCAGCAGCTTAGTACAGTCCCCTGGCTACACCTTC,CASSLVQSPGYTF
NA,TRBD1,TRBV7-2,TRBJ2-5,TGTGCCAGCAGCTCTTGGACAGGCCAAGAGACCCAGTACTTC,CASSSWTGQETQYF
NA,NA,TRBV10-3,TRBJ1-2,TGTGCCATCAGTGCTTACGGGGATGGCTACACCTTC,CAISAYGDGYTF
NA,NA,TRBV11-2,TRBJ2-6,TGTGCCAGCAGTACTGGGGCCAACGTCCTGACTTTC,CASSTGANVLTF
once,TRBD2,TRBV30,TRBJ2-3,TGTGCCTGGAGTGTCCCTGAGGGCGGGGGGAAAGATACGCAGTATTTT,CAWSVPEGGGKDTQYF
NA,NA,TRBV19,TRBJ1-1,TGTGCCAGTCGCAGGGGGAACACTGAAGCTTTCTTT,CASRRGNTEAFF
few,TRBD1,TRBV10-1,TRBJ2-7,TGCGCCAGCAGGGACAGGGAGGACGAGCAGTACTTC,CASRDREDEQYF
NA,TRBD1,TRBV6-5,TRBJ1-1,TGTGCCAGCAGAAGGGGGCACGCCCTTAACACTGAAGCTTTCTTT,CASRRGHALNTEAFF
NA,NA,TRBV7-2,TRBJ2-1,TGTGCCAGCAGCTTAGCGCTAACGGGGAATGAGCAGTTCTTC,CASSLALTGNEQFF
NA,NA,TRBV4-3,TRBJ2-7,TGCGCCAGCAGCCAGTCCGGGACTTCCTACGAGCAGTACTTC,CASSQSGTSYEQYF
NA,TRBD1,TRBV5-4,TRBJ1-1,TGTGCCAGCAGCTTGGAGGACAGGGGTGTAGGCCAAGCTTTCTTT,CASSLEDRGVGQAFF
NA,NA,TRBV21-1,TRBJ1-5,TGTGCCAGCAGCAAAGTTACAGGGGTGATCCATCAGCCCCAGCATTTT,CASSKVTGVIHQPQHF
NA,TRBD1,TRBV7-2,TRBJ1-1,TGTGCCAGCAGCTTAACGGGACAGGGAGCCATGAACACTGAAGCTTTCTTT,CASSLTGQGAMNTEAFF
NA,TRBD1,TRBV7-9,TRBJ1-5,TGTGCCAGCAGCTTATGGACAGGGATGGGCAATCAGCCCCAGCATTTT,CASSLWTGMGNQPQHF
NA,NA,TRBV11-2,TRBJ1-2,TGTGCCAGCAGCTTGGGGGGATGGGGGAGGGTGAGGCGCTACACCTTC,CASSLGGWGRVRRYTF
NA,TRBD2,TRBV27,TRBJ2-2,TGTGCCAGCAGTTTTCTCAGCGGGGGGGCAGGCGGGGAGCTGTTTTTT,CASSFLSGGAGGELFF
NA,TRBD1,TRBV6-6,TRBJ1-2,TGTGCCAGCAGTTGGACAGGCGGAGCTAACTATGGCTACACCTTC,CASSWTGGANYGYTF
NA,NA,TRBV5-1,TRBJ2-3,TGCGCCAGCAGCTTGGTAGGCAGGGGAACAGATACGCAGTATTTT,CASSLVGRGTDTQYF
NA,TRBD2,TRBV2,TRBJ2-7,TGTGCCAGCAGTGCAATCCGTTGGGGGGGGTCTTACGAGCAGTACTTC,CASSAIRWGGSYEQYF
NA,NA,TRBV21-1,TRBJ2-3,TGTGCCAGCAGCAAAGTTTCTAGCGGGGGGCCCACAGATACGCAGTATTTT,CASSKVSSGGPTDTQYF
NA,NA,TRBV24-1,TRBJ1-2,TGTGCCACCAGTACCGGGTCGCAAGGCGGCTACACCTTC,CATSTGSQGGYTF
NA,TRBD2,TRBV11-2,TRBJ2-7,TGTGCCAGCAGCTTAGTCCGGGGGGATACCTACGAGCAGTACTTC,CASSLVRGDTYEQYF
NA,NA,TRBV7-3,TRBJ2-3,TGTGCCAGCAGCAAACTTCCTAGCACAGATACGCAGTATTTT,CASSKLPSTDTQYF
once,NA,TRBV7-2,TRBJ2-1,TGTGCCAGCAGCTCGGGACTGACCTACAATGAGCAGTTCTTC,CASSSGLTYNEQFF
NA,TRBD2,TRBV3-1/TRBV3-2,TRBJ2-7,TGTGCCAGCAGCCGATATTCTAGCGGGGGTTACGAGCAGTACTTC,CASSRYSSGGYEQYF
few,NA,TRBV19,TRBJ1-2,TGTGCCAGTAGTCTCGCCGGGACAACGAACTATGGCTACACCTTC,CASSLAGTTNYGYTF
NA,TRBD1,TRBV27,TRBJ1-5,TGTGCCAGCAGTTCAACCCTGGGACAGAAGAAGGCCGATCAGCCCCAGCATTTT,CASSSTLGQKKADQPQHF
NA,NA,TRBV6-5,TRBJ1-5,TGTGCCAGCTCTTGGGGGCGGGGGGCGAATCAGCCCCAGCATTTT,CASSWGRGANQPQHF
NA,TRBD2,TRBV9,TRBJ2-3,TGTGCCAGCAGCCCGCGAGGAGCGGGGGTGGATACGCAGTATTTT,CASSPRGAGVDTQYF
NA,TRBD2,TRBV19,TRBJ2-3,TGTGCCAGTAGTTTCATGCGGGGGAGCACAGATACGCAGTATTTT,CASSFMRGSTDTQYF
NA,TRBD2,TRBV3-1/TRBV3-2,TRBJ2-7,TGTGCCAGCAGCCATGAACTAGCGGGGGGGCTGGTGGCGCAGTACTTC,CASSHELAGGLVAQYF
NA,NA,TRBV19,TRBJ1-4,TGTGCCAGTATCGAGGGAAAAAGGCTGTTTTTT,CASIEGKRLFF
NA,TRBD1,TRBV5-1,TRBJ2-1,TGCGCCAGCAGCTTAGGGGACAGGGCCTCCAATGAGCAGTTCTTC,CASSLGDRASNEQFF
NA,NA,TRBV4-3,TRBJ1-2,TGCGCCAGCAGCCAAGAGCCGATTCAGGGGCGACGTGGCTACACCTTC,CASSQEPIQGRRGYTF
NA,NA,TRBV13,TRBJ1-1,TGTGCCAGCAGCTTACCGTATGGCCTGAACACTGAAGCTTTCTTT,CASSLPYGLNTEAFF
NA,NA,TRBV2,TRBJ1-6,TGTGCCAGCAGGGCCGGGGACTTCCAGAATTCACCCCTCCACTTT,CASRAGDFQNSPLHF
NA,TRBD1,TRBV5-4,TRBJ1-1,TGTGCCAGCAGCCAGGACAGACAGGGTTTGAACACTGAAGCTTTCTTT,CASSQDRQGLNTEAFF
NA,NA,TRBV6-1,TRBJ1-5,TGTGCCAGCAGTGACAGGGAAGGTCAGCCCCAGCATTTT,CASSDREGQPQHF
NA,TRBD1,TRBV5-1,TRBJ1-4,TGCGCCAGCAGCTCCTTTACCAGGGGGACAACTAATGAAAAACTGTTTTTT,CASSSFTRGTTNEKLFF
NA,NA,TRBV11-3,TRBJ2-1,TGTGCCAGCAGCTTAGGTACTAGCATCAGCTCCTACAATGAGCAGTTCTTC,CASSLGTSISSYNEQFF
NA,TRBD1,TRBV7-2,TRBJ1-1,TGTGCCAGCAGCTCAGAGGGGCGAACGGGACAGTTAAACACTGAAGCTTTCTTT,CASSSEGRTGQLNTEAFF
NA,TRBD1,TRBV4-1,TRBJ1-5,TGCGCCAGCAGCCAACCTAGACAGGGGACTTTCAATCAGCCCCAGCATTTT,CASSQPRQGTFNQPQHF
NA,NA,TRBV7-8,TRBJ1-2,TGTGCCAGCAGCTTAGCCGGAGCACCGGATGGCTACACCTTC,CASSLAGAPDGYTF
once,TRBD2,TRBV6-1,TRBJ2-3,TGTGCCAGCAGTGAGCTAGCGGGGGGCGGTACGCAGTATTTT,CASSELAGGGTQYF
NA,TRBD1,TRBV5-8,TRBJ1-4,TGTGCCAGCAGGAGGACAGGGGCGGGTGAAAAACTGTTTTTT,CASRRTGAGEKLFF
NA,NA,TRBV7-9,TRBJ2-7,TGTGCCAGCAGCTTACCTCAGGACATGCTGTACTTC,CASSLPQDMLYF
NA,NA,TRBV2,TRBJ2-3,TGTGCCAGCAGTAAACTAGCCAGAGCAGATACGCAGTATTTT,CASSKLARADTQYF
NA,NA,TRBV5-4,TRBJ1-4,TGTGCCAGCAGCTTTAGGCGGGGCAGCGTTAATGAAAAACTGTTTTTT,CASSFRRGSVNEKLFF
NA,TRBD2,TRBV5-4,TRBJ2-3,TGTGCCAGCAGCTTAGAGGGACTAGCGGTGATTAGCACAGATACGCAGTATTTT,CASSLEGLAVISTDTQYF
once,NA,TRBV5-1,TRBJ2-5,TGCGCCAGCAGCTCAGGGCCTCAAGAGACCCAGTACTTC,CASSSGPQETQYF
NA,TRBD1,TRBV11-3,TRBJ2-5,TGTGCCAGCAGCCCCCCCACCGGGACAGTTTACCAAGAGACCCAGTACTTC,CASSPPTGTVYQETQYF
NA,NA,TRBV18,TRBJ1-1,TGTGCCAGCTCACCCAGATCAAAGGGAGCTGAAGCTTTCTTT,CASSPRSKGAEAFF
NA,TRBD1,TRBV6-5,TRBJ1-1,TGTGCCAGCAGTCAAACAGGGGGGATGAACACTGAAGCTTTCTTT,CASSQTGGMNTEAFF
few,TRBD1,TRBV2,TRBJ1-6,TGTGCCAGCACCCCGACAGGGCTGATGAATAATTCACCCCTCCACTTT,CASTPTGLMNNSPLHF
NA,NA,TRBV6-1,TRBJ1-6,TGTGCCAGCAATCTCGACAGGTATAATTCACCCCTCCACTTT,CASNLDRYNSPLHF
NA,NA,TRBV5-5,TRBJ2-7,TGTGCCAGCAGCTTTTCCCGGGACACCAACTACGAGCAGTACTTC,CASSFSRDTNYEQYF
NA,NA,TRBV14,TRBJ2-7,TGTGCCAGCAGCCAAGTCAGGGCCCACGAGCAGTACTTC,CASSQVRAHEQYF